A selection of T cell receptor beta chains follows, all from one sample in a study of cytomegalovirus exposure and HLA in healthy donors. Data came from immunoSEQ multiplex PCR; TCRdb stores just in-frame clones and leaves some out. Altogether 150,000 to 200,000 clones are present, approximately 80% being singletons, with the ten largest covering 1.5% to 2%. The specimen was PBMCs. These receptors were obtained from a woman in her twenties or thirties in good health and CMV-seronegative. The conserved cysteine and the conserved F or W are not part of the CDR3 here. A D gene is named only where the DNA matches it firmly.

d_gene,j_gene,v_gene,CDR3aa
-,TRBJ1-2,TRBV30,AWSFQTGRRDYGYT
TRBD2,TRBJ2-5,TRBV29-1,SVTRTSGNQETQY
TRBD1,TRBJ2-6,TRBV28,ASSSGTGVSGANVLT
TRBD2,TRBJ2-1,TRBV5-4,ASSALTGGLYNEQF
-,TRBJ1-1,TRBV18,ASSRSGGGTEAF
TRBD2,TRBJ2-3,TRBV6-4,ASSRLAGAFTDTQY
TRBD2,TRBJ2-1,TRBV7-2,ASSSPGSTSGAEQF
TRBD2,TRBJ2-5,TRBV5-6,ASSLGGLAVVETQY
-,TRBJ2-1,TRBV29-1,SVARGSYNEQF
TRBD1,TRBJ1-1,TRBV27,ASSSVGRGRDEAF
TRBD1,TRBJ2-2,TRBV29-1,SVKTGVTGELF
-,TRBJ1-1,TRBV9,ASSVGDSLTGAF
-,TRBJ2-5,TRBV7-9,ATKAGIQETQY
-,TRBJ1-4,TRBV2,ASRNRDPNEKLF
TRBD2,TRBJ2-7,TRBV19,ASSGTSFLEQY
-,TRBJ2-7,TRBV6-5,ASSNSYEQY
TRBD1,TRBJ2-7,TRBV13,ASSPRTGESYEQY
-,TRBJ1-6,TRBV6-6,ASSYPQEGYSPLH
TRBD1,TRBJ1-1,TRBV29-1,SADRTGSTEAF
-,TRBJ2-3,TRBV10-3,AMTGQGTDTQY
-,TRBJ1-5,TRBV9,ASSAMGGEQPQH
-,TRBJ1-1,TRBV7-8,ASRQAMNTEAF
-,TRBJ1-2,TRBV5-6,ASIQYRGNNYGYP
-,TRBJ1-1,TRBV2,ASTGGRAMNTEAF
TRBD1,TRBJ1-1,TRBV2,ASSFQGQGRTEAF
-,TRBJ1-2,TRBV7-2,ASSLGLNGYT
TRBD1,TRBJ2-3,TRBV15,ATTRTGQGTDTQY
-,TRBJ1-1,TRBV9,ASSVAGVNTEAF
TRBD1,TRBJ2-1,TRBV6-1,ASSPGTGTIDEQF
-,TRBJ1-5,TRBV4-2,ASSQGLTGDSNQPQH
TRBD2,TRBJ2-7,TRBV27,ASSRDVRSSGSYEQY
TRBD1,TRBJ1-2,TRBV10-3,AISGGDRIFYGYT
TRBD2,TRBJ2-1,TRBV27,ASSPEGLAGDEQF
TRBD1,TRBJ2-5,TRBV29-1,SVEHRGRGETQY
-,TRBJ1-2,TRBV7-2,ASSLAHGYGYT
-,TRBJ1-1,TRBV28,ASSLSLRGAF
TRBD2,TRBJ2-1,TRBV6-6,ASRSLAGPYNEQF
-,TRBJ2-6,TRBV27,ASSLGIDSYSGANVLT
-,TRBJ2-3,TRBV7-3,ASSLSRTDTQY
TRBD2,TRBJ2-7,TRBV6-5,ASSSRTSYDEQY
-,TRBJ2-3,TRBV7-3,ASSLSPGLVTDTQY
-,TRBJ2-7,TRBV13,ASSRGQSSSYEQY
-,TRBJ1-1,TRBV29-1,SVEGGGPHTEAF
-,TRBJ2-5,TRBV30,AWSSMGRVETQY
TRBD1,TRBJ1-6,TRBV13,ASSRQGNNSPLH
TRBD1,TRBJ1-3,TRBV7-2,ASSSRGLGYGNTIY
-,TRBJ2-2,TRBV9,ASSRSSGELF
-,TRBJ1-3,TRBV15,ATSEEVGSGNTIY
-,TRBJ1-5,TRBV5-1,ASSLDGSAVQPQH
TRBD2,TRBJ2-2,TRBV7-8,ASSSIGTSGRRTGELF
TRBD2,TRBJ2-7,TRBV7-8,ASSSLSGGYNEQY